What follows describes a single T cell receptor (beta chain). The sample belongs to a study of CD8+CD57+ T cells in acquired aplastic anemia. Patients who underwent sequencing had shown CD8+CD57+ cell expansion by flow cytometry. Patients were therapy-naive when their blood was sampled. The V and J ends lost 7 bases and 0 bases respectively, with 12 bases between them. The CDR3 is 14 amino acids. The TCR beta profiling, which covered VDJ combination and CDR3 sequence, was carried out using genomic DNA as the template. MiXCR, run by TCRdb on the reads, gives a single entry per CDR3 protein. This sample has 200,000 to 300,000 distinct CDR3 sequences; roughly 80% occur once, and the top ten carry roughly two fifths.

The sequenced sample consisted of sorted CD4+, CD8+, or CD8+CD57+ T cells (not recorded which) from PBMCs. The TCR sequence derives from a human donor with aplastic anemia. The chain couples TRBV12-3 or TRBV12-4 to TRBJ1-2, with no clear D. The CDR3 coding sequence is TGTGCCAGCACGAGGGCCGATTCTAACTATGGCTACACCTTC. Its translation is CASTRADSNYGYTF.